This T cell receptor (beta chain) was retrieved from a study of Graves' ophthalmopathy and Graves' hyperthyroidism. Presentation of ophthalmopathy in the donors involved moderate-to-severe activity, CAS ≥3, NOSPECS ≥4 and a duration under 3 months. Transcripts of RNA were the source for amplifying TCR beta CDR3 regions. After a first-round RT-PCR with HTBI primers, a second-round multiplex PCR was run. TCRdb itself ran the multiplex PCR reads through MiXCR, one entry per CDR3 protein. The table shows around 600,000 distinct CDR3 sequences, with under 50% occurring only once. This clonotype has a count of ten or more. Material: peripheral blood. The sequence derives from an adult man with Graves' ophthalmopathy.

This CDR3 reads CASSELSNQPQHF. CDR3 nucleotides: TGCGCCAGCAGTGAGCTTAGCAATCAGCCCCAGCATTTT. V is TRBV5-1 and J is TRBJ1-5; D ambiguous. V shed 5 bases and J shed 0 bases, with 6 bases lying between them. CDR3 length equals 13 residues. In germline, CDR1 is SGHRS, CDR2 YFSETQ.